This TCR beta chain was documented in a study of naive and memory T cell subsets. The sample holds one count of this clonotype. Its antigen is unknown. The V gene lost 5 bases and the J gene lost 8 bases, with 7 bases spanning the gap. This CDR3 has 11 amino acids. Germline loops: CDR1 KGHDR, CDR2 SFDVKD. Overall study results and limits: Especially in CD8 cells, naive repertoires contained a few larger clonotypes, possibly CD45RA-re-expressing memory cells.

Two oligonucleotides, mixed equimolar, formed the beta constant-region primer covering TRBC1 and TRBC2. Four rounds of PCR amplified the ligated cDNA using nested alpha and beta constant-region primers plus SP2. One entry per CDR3 protein, called by TCRdb with MiXCR from the UMI-ligation and nested PCR reads. The sample includes about 140,000 distinct CDR3 sequences, roughly a fifth seen only once; the top ten take 0.6% to 0.7%. The sequence derives from a human donor in good health. Sequencing input: naive CD8+ T cells from blood. The chain is built from TRBV24-1 and TRBJ2-3; D remains ambiguous. The CDR3 loop reads CATSVRGTQYF. CDR3 DNA sequence: TGTGCCACCAGTGTGCGAGGTACGCAGTATTTT.